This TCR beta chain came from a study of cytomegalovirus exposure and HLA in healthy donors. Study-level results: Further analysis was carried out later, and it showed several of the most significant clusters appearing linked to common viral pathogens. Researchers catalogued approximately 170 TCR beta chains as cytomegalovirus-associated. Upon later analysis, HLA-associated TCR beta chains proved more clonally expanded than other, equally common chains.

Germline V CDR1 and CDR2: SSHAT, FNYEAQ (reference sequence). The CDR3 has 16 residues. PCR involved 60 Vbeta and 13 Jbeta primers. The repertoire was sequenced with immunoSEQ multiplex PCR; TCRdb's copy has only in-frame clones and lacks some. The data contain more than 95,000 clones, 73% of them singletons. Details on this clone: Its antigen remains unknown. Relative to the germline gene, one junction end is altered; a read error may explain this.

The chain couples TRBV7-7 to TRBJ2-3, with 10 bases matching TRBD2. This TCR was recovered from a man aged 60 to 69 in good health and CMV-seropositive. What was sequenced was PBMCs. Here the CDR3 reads CASSLSPSGGQDTQYF. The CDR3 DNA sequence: TGTGCTAGCAGCTTATCGCCTAGCGGGGGTCAAGATACGCAGTATTTT.